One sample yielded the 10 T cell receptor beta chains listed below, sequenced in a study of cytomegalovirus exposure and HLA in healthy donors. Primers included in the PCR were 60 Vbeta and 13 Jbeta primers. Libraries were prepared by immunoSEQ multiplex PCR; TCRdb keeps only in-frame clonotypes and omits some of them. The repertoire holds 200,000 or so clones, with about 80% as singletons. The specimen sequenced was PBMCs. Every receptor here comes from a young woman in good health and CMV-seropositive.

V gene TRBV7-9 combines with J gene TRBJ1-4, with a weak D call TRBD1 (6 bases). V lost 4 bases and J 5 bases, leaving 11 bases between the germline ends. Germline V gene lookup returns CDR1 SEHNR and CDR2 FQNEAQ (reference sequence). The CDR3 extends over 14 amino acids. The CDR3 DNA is TGTGCCAGCAGCTCCCCAGGGGAAAATGAAAAACTGTTTTTT. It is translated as CASSSPGENEKLFF.

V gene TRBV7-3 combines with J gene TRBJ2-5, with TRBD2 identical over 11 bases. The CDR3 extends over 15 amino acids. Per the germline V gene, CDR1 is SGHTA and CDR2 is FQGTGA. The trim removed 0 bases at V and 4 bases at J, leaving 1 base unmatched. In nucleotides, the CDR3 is TGTGCCAGCAGCTTAACCACTAGCGGGGGAGAGACCCAGTACTTC. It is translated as CASSLTTSGGETQYF. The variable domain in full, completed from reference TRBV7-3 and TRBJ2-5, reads GAGVSQTPSNKVTEKGKYVELRCDPISGHTALYWYRQSLGQGPEFLIYFQGTGAADDSGLPNDRFFAVRPEGSVSTLKIQRTERGDSAVYLCASSLTTSGGETQYFGPGTRLLVL.

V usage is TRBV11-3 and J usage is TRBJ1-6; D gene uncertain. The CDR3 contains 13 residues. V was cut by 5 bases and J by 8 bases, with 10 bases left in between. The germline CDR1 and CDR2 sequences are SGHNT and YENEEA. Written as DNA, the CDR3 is TGTGCCAGCAGCAAGTACATGGATTCACCCCTCCACTTT. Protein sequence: CASSKYMDSPLHF.

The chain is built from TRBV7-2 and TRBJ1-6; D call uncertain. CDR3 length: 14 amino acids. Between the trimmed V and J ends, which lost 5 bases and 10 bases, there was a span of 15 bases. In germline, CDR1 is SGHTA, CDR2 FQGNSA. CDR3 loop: CASSRTGIRSPLHF. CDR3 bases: TGTGCCAGCAGCCGCACGGGGATAAGGTCACCCCTCCACTTT. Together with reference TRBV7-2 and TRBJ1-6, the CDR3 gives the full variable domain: GAGVSQSPSNKVTEKGKDVELRCDPISGHTALYWYRQSLGQGLEFLIYFQGNSAPDKSGLPSDRFSAERTGGSVSTLTIQRTQQEDSAVYLCASSRTGIRSPLHFGNGTRLTVT.

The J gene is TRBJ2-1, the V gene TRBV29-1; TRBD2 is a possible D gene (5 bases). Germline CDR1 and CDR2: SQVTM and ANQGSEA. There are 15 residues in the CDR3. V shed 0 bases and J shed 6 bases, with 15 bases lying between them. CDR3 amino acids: CSVEDLAKAANEQFF. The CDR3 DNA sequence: TGCAGCGTTGAAGATCTGGCCAAAGCGGCCAATGAGCAGTTCTTC.

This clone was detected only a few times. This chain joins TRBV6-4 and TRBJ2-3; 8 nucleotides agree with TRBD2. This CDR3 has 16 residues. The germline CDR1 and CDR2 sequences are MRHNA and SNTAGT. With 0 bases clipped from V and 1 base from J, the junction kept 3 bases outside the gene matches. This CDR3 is CASSDSPGGGTDTQYF. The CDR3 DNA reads TGTGCCAGCAGTGACTCGCCGGGGGGGGGCACAGATACGCAGTATTTT.

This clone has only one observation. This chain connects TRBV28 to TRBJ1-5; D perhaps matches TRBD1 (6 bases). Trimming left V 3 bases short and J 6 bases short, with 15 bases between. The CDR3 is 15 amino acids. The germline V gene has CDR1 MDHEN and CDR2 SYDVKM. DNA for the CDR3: TGTGCCAGCAGTTTCTATGGCAGGGGAAGTCAGCCCCAGCATTTT. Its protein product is CASSFYGRGSQPQHF.

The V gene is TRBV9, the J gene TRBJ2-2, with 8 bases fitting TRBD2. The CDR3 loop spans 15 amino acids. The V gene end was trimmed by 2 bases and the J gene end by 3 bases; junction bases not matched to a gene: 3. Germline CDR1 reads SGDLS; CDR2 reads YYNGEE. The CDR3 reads CASSVSGGYTGELFF. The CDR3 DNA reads TGTGCCAGCAGCGTGAGCGGGGGCTACACCGGGGAGCTGTTTTTT.

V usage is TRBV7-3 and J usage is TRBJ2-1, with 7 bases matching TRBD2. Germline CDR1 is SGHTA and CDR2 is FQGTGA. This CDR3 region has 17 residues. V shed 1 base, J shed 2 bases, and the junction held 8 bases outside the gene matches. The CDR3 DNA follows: TGTGCCAGCAGCTTAAGAGGGGAGGGACTGGCCTACAATGAGCAGTTCTTC. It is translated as CASSLRGEGLAYNEQFF.

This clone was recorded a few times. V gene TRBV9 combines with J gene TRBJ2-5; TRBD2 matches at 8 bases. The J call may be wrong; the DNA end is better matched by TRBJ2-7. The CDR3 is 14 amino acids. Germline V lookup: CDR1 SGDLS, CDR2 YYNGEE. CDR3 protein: CASSVSGTSYEQYF. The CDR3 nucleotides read TGTGCCAGCAGCGTCTCCGGGACTAGCTACGAGCAGTACTTC.